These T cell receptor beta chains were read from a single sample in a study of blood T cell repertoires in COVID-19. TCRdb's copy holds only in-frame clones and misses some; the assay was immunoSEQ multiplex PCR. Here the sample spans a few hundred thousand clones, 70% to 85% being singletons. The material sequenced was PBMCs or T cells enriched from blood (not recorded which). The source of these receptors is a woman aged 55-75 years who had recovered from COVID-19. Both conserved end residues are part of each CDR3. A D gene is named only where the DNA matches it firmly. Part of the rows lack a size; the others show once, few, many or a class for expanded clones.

CASSPIPLAGGHEQFF,TGTGCCAGCAGCCCCATCCCACTAGCGGGGGGGCATGAGCAGTTCTTC,.,TRBJ2-1,TRBD2,TRBV7-6
CASSQEKAAGLYNEQFF,TGTGCCAGCAGCCAAGAAAAGGCGGCCGGATTATACAATGAGCAGTTCTTC,few,TRBJ2-1,.,TRBV3-1/TRBV3-2
CASSRTGHRNEQYF,TGTGCCAGCAGCCGGACAGGGCATCGGAACGAGCAGTACTTC,.,TRBJ2-7,TRBD1,TRBV7-2
CAISESGTAYEQYF,TGTGCCATCAGTGAGTCGGGCACAGCCTACGAGCAGTACTTC,.,TRBJ2-7,.,TRBV10-3
CASSKDGSGGRTNEQFF,TGTGCCAGCAGCAAAGATGGAAGCGGGGGACGCACCAATGAGCAGTTCTTC,.,TRBJ2-1,.,TRBV21-1
CAWRPGSGELFF,TGTGCCTGGAGACCGGGGAGTGGGGAGCTGTTTTTT,once,TRBJ2-2,.,TRBV30
CASSGRQGYSNYGYTF,TGTGCCAGCAGTGGCCGACAGGGCTATTCTAACTATGGCTACACCTTC,.,TRBJ1-2,TRBD1,TRBV2
CASSTPRGPGYTF,TGTGCCAGCAGCACCCCCAGGGGGCCCGGCTACACCTTC,.,TRBJ1-2,TRBD1,TRBV7-2
CASKPQGTRTEAFF,TGTGCCAGTAAGCCGCAGGGGACTAGGACTGAAGCTTTCTTT,.,TRBJ1-1,.,TRBV19
CASSFGRTDTQYF,TGTGCCAGCAGCTTCGGGAGAACAGATACGCAGTATTTT,.,TRBJ2-3,.,TRBV7-6
CASSLADRGHGYTF,TGCGCCAGCAGCTTGGCCGACAGGGGGCATGGCTACACCTTC,.,TRBJ1-2,TRBD1,TRBV5-1
CASSFPGQGLEKLFF,TGCGCCAGCAGCTTTCCGGGACAGGGTCTTGAAAAACTGTTTTTT,.,TRBJ1-4,TRBD1,TRBV4-1
CASSLDTGAYEQYF,TGCGCCAGCAGCCTGGACACGGGGGCCTACGAGCAGTACTTC,few,TRBJ2-7,.,TRBV5-1
CASRQGWETQYF,TGTGCCAGCAGACAGGGATGGGAGACCCAGTACTTC,.,TRBJ2-5,.,TRBV6-6
CASSSLAEVNTGELFF,TGTGCCAGCAGTTCCCTGGCGGAGGTAAACACCGGGGAGCTGTTTTTT,.,TRBJ2-2,.,TRBV7-2
CASSENYSGDLAENF,TGTGCCAGCAGTGAAAATTATAGCGGGGACTTGGCTGAAAACTTC,once,TRBJ2-5,TRBD2,TRBV2
CASSEWVAGGAYNEQFF,TGTGCCAGCAGTGAATGGGTCGCGGGAGGAGCCTACAATGAGCAGTTCTTC,.,TRBJ2-1,TRBD2,TRBV25-1
CAWSGTEYILHF,TGTGCCTGGAGTGGGACAGAATACATCCTCCACTTT,few,TRBJ1-6,.,TRBV30
CASSLEATGGNQPQHF,TGCGCCAGCAGCTTGGAGGCGACAGGGGGGAATCAGCCCCAGCATTTT,once,TRBJ1-5,TRBD1,TRBV5-1
CSVGGQNTEAFF,TGCAGCGTTGGGGGACAGAACACTGAAGCTTTCTTT,.,TRBJ1-1,.,TRBV29-1
CASSFGLAGDYEQYF,TGTGCCAGCAGCTTCGGTCTAGCGGGAGACTACGAGCAGTACTTC,.,TRBJ2-7,TRBD2,TRBV5-6
CASSLQGLSNIQYF,TGTGCCAGCAGCCTCCAGGGACTCTCAAACATTCAGTACTTC,.,TRBJ2-4,.,TRBV11-2
CASSRGLAGNTGELFF,TGTGCCAGCAGCCGGGGACTAGCGGGCAACACCGGGGAGCTGTTTTTT,.,TRBJ2-2,TRBD2,TRBV5-4
CAIKRSYDREEQFF,TGTGCCATCAAGAGGAGCTATGATCGGGAAGAGCAGTTCTTC,.,TRBJ2-1,.,TRBV10-3
CASTTFGTGNQPQHF,TGTGCCAGTACGACTTTTGGGACAGGGAATCAGCCCCAGCATTTT,.,TRBJ1-5,TRBD1,TRBV19
CATSRVGGGYGYTF,TGTGCCACCAGCAGAGTGGGAGGGGGCTATGGCTACACCTTC,.,TRBJ1-2,.,TRBV15
CASSVGGTGNQPQHF,TGTGCCAGCAGCGTAGGGGGGACAGGGAATCAGCCCCAGCATTTT,.,TRBJ1-5,TRBD1,TRBV9
CASSLYRGNSPLHF,TGTGCCAGCAGCTTATACAGGGGGAATTCACCCCTCCACTTT,.,TRBJ1-6,TRBD1,TRBV13
CASSPILGEGGDTQYF,TGTGCCAGCAGCCCAATATTGGGGGAAGGGGGAGATACGCAGTATTTT,.,TRBJ2-3,.,TRBV9
CATRRGGAFHEQYF,TGTGCCACCAGGAGAGGGGGCGCGTTTCACGAGCAGTACTTC,.,TRBJ2-7,TRBD1,TRBV3-1/TRBV3-2
CASSLGSRRVNQPQHF,TGTGCCAGCAGCTTAGGGTCAAGGAGGGTAAATCAGCCCCAGCATTTT,.,TRBJ1-5,.,TRBV7-2
CASTEPQGQETQYF,TGTGCCAGCACCGAGCCACAGGGGCAAGAGACCCAGTACTTC,.,TRBJ2-5,TRBD1,TRBV6-5
CASSTFGQAVQPQHF,TGTGCCAGTAGTACATTTGGACAGGCGGTTCAGCCCCAGCATTTT,.,TRBJ1-5,TRBD1,TRBV19
CASSPGLAGVRNEQFF,TGTGCCAGCAGCCCCGGACTAGCGGGAGTGCGGAATGAGCAGTTCTTC,few,TRBJ2-1,TRBD2,TRBV7-8
CASSPSPGQRGNSPLHF,TGTGCCAGCTCACCCTCACCGGGACAGCGTGGTAATTCACCCCTCCACTTT,many,TRBJ1-6,TRBD1,TRBV18
CASSDRGNTEAFF,TGCGCCAGCAGCGACAGGGGTAACACTGAAGCTTTCTTT,.,TRBJ1-1,TRBD1,TRBV10-1
CASSSPGDGYTF,TGCGCCAGCAGCTCCCCAGGGGATGGCTACACCTTC,.,TRBJ1-2,.,TRBV5-1
CAISESTGFGYTF,TGTGCCATCAGTGAGTCCACAGGGTTTGGCTACACCTTC,.,TRBJ1-2,.,TRBV10-3
CASSARDRGLWGYTF,TGTGCCAGCAGCGCCCGGGACAGGGGGCTCTGGGGCTACACCTTC,.,TRBJ1-2,TRBD1,TRBV6-2/TRBV6-3
CASSPTTGPTSEQYF,TGTGCCAGCTCACCCACGACAGGGCCCACTAGTGAGCAGTACTTC,.,TRBJ2-7,TRBD1,TRBV18